The 10 T cell receptor beta chains in this list originate from one sample, sequenced in a study of shared clonotypes between healthy human individuals. Sequenced by immunoSEQ multiplex PCR; TCRdb stores in-frame clones only, minus some. Of about 820,000 clones in the sample, 85% to 95% were seen once. Naive CD8 cells, CD45RO-negative and positively selected for CCR7, excluded terminally differentiated effector memory CD45RA+ cells. The sample consisted of naive CD8+ T cells sorted from blood. These receptor sequences come from a man younger than 40 in good health.

The rearrangement joins TRBV12-1 to TRBJ2-1. TRBV12-1 is an annotated pseudogene. The CDR3 has 16 amino acids. The CDR3 coding sequence is TGTGCCAGCAGCTCCGGACATTGCCAGGAGAGGGATGAGCAGTTCTTC. Its protein is CASSSGHCQERDEQFF.

The chain has TRBV29-1 and TRBJ2-1; 7 bases agree with TRBD2. This CDR3 has 12 residues. V lost 5 bases and J lost 2; bases outside the gene matches: 0. Germline CDR1 reads SQVTM; CDR2 reads ANQGSEA. This chain's CDR3 is CSVRGAYNEQFF. In nucleotides, the CDR3 is TGCAGCGTTCGGGGGGCCTACAATGAGCAGTTCTTC.

The chain links TRBV29-1 to TRBJ2-7, with 8 bases aligning to TRBD2. Trimming removed 1 base from V and 4 bases from J; junction bases left unmatched: 9. This CDR3 has 15 amino acids. CDR1 is SQVTM, CDR2 ANQGSEA, per germline. The CDR3 DNA reads TGCAGCGTTGAAGGGAGCGGGAGTGAAGGTTACGAGCAGTACTTC. It is translated as CSVEGSGSEGYEQYF.

The chain uses TRBV5-5 and TRBJ2-2; no reliable D call. The CDR3 contains 14 residues. V was clipped by 0 bases and J by 6 bases, with 9 bases between them. Germline V gene lookup returns CDR1 SGHKS and CDR2 YYEKEE (reference sequence). The CDR3 loop reads CASSLGLQAGELFF. The CDR3, as DNA: TGTGCCAGCAGCTTGGGTCTTCAGGCCGGGGAGCTGTTTTTT.

The chain links TRBV4-1 to TRBJ2-1, with TRBD2 identical over 8 bases. CDR3 length: 16 residues. Germline trimming cut 0 bases from V and 5 bases from J; bases unmatched to any gene: 6. Germline V lookup: CDR1 MGHRA, CDR2 YSYEKL. The CDR3 region is CASSQETGRANNEQFF. CDR3 bases: TGCGCCAGCAGCCAAGAGACCGGGAGGGCCAACAATGAGCAGTTCTTC.

The chain recombines TRBV7-6 with TRBJ2-2; tentatively, D is TRBD2 (5 bases). CDR1 and CDR2 (germline): SGHVS, FNYEAQ. The CDR3 extends over 16 amino acids. The V gene lost 2 bases and the J gene lost 6 bases, with 16 bases spanning the gap. The CDR3 sequence: CASSLTPGNYPGELFF. The CDR3 DNA is TGTGCCAGCAGCTTAACCCCCGGGAATTATCCCGGGGAGCTGTTTTTT.

The V gene is TRBV11-1, the J gene TRBJ2-6; 9 bases align to TRBD1. CDR1 is SGHAT, CDR2 FQDESV, per germline (reference sequence). V gave up 5 bases and J gave up 3 bases; unmatched junction bases: 5. The CDR3 length is 16 residues. The CDR3 protein is CASSPDRGYGANVLTF. The CDR3 DNA follows: TGTGCCAGCAGCCCGGACAGGGGTTATGGGGCCAACGTCCTGACTTTC.

DNA of the CDR3: TGTGCCAGCGGCGACTGGGGGAACTACGAGCAGTACTTC. Its protein is CASGDWGNYEQYF. The chain is built from TRBV7-2 and TRBJ2-7; D tentatively fits TRBD1 or TRBD2 (5 bases each). V lost 8 bases and J 3 bases, leaving 14 bases between the germline ends. The germline CDR1 and CDR2 sequences are SGHTA and FQGNSA. The CDR3 loop spans 13 amino acids.

This clone was seen a few times. This sequence joins TRBV7-9 and TRBJ2-1; D not resolved. CDR1 SEHNR and CDR2 FQNEAQ come from the germline V gene (reference sequence). Deletions cut 5 bases from V and 5 bases from J, with 1 base between. This CDR3 is built from 10 residues. CDR3 nucleotides: TGTGCCAGCAGCAACAATGAGCAGTTCTTC. Its translation is CASSNNEQFF.

The genes are TRBV5-8 and TRBJ2-1; D perhaps matches TRBD1 (5 bases). Germline V gene sequence: CDR1 SGHTS, CDR2 YDEGEE. Trimming removed 1 base from V and 3 bases from J, with 11 bases in between. The length of the CDR3 is 15 residues. The CDR3 spells CASSLWGEGYNEQFF. CDR3 coding DNA: TGTGCCAGCAGCTTGTGGGGCGAAGGCTACAATGAGCAGTTCTTC.